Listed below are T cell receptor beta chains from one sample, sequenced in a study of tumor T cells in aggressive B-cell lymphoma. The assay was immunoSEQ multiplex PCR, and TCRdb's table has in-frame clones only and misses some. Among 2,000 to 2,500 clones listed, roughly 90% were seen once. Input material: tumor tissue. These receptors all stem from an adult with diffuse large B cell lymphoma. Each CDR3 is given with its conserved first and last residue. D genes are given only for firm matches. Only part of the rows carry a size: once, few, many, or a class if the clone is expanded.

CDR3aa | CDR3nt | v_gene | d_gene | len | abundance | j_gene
CASSPTLSGIMNTEAFF | TGTGCCAGCTCACCCACTTTGTCAGGGATCATGAACACTGAAGCTTTCTTT | TRBV18 | NA | 17 | NA | TRBJ1-1
CTSSLGLTREETQYF | TGCACCAGCAGCTTGGGCTTGACTCGGGAAGAGACCCAGTACTTC | TRBV5-1 | NA | 15 | NA | TRBJ2-5
CASSHGTGQETQYF | TGCGCCAGCAGCCATGGGACAGGGCAAGAGACCCAGTACTTC | TRBV5-1 | TRBD1 | 14 | NA | TRBJ2-5
CASSLVQGMTGNTIYF | TGTGCCAGCAGCTTAGTACAGGGTATGACTGGAAACACCATATATTTT | TRBV7-9 | NA | 16 | NA | TRBJ1-3
CSVQGGRPGEQYF | TGCAGCGTCCAAGGCGGACGGCCGGGGGAGCAGTACTTC | TRBV29-1 | NA | 13 | NA | TRBJ2-7
CAISKTGMNTEAFF | TGTGCCATCAGTAAGACAGGGATGAACACTGAAGCTTTCTTT | TRBV10-3 | TRBD1 | 14 | NA | TRBJ1-1
CASNGEAGQETQYF | TGTGCCAGCAACGGCGAGGCCGGCCAAGAGACCCAGTACTTC | TRBV9 | NA | 14 | once | TRBJ2-5
CASSTIRGVGGELFF | TGCGCCAGCAGTACGATACGGGGGGTGGGCGGGGAGCTGTTTTTT | TRBV4-1 | TRBD2 | 15 | NA | TRBJ2-2
CATSRDGLAGETQYF | TGTGCCACCAGCAGAGATGGACTAGCGGGAGAGACCCAGTACTTC | TRBV15 | TRBD2 | 15 | NA | TRBJ2-5
CASSLEGLTHHEQYF | TGCGCCAGCAGCTTGGAGGGGCTTACCCACCACGAGCAGTACTTC | TRBV5-1 | NA | 15 | NA | TRBJ2-7
CASSEKTGTWGEQFF | TGTGCCAGCAGTGAGAAGACAGGGACCTGGGGTGAGCAGTTCTTC | TRBV6-1 | TRBD1 | 15 | NA | TRBJ2-1
CASSLVGGMSSTDTQYF | TGTGCCAGCAGCTTAGTGGGGGGTATGTCTAGCACAGATACGCAGTATTTT | TRBV7-8 | NA | 17 | NA | TRBJ2-3
CASSDYTGTSSYEQYF | TGCGCCAGCAGTGATTACACCGGGACTAGCTCCTACGAGCAGTACTTC | TRBV10-1 | TRBD2 | 16 | NA | TRBJ2-7
CASSLVQGVAGQPQHF | TGTGCCAGCAGCTTAGTCCAGGGGGTCGCGGGGCAGCCCCAGCATTTT | TRBV7-9 | TRBD1 | 16 | NA | TRBJ1-5
CASSAGGPSTDTQYF | TGTGCCAGTAGTGCAGGCGGGCCTAGCACAGATACGCAGTATTTT | TRBV19 | NA | 15 | NA | TRBJ2-3
CASSRTLANIGEQFF | TGTGCCAGCAGTAGAACCCTAGCGAATATAGGGGAGCAGTTCTTC | TRBV27 | NA | 15 | NA | TRBJ2-1
CSVEFGQGALGTEAFF | TGCAGCGTTGAATTTGGACAGGGGGCCTTGGGCACTGAAGCTTTCTTT | TRBV29-1 | TRBD1 | 16 | NA | TRBJ1-1
CASSSRIGTENTGELFF | TGTGCCAGCAGCTCCCGCATAGGGACAGAAAACACCGGGGAGCTGTTTTTT | TRBV7-9 | TRBD1 | 17 | NA | TRBJ2-2
CASSRSIAHWHHQPQHF | TGTGCCAGCAGCCGTAGCATAGCTCATTGGCATCATCAGCCCCAGCATTTT | TRBV21-1 | NA | 17 | few | TRBJ1-5
CASSSGLAGEETQYF | TGTGCCAGCAGTTCCGGACTAGCGGGAGAAGAGACCCAGTACTTC | TRBV27 | TRBD2 | 15 | NA | TRBJ2-5
CASRQGEETQYF | TGTGCCAGCAGACAGGGGGAAGAGACCCAGTACTTC | TRBV27 | TRBD1 | 12 | NA | TRBJ2-5
CASSAETSNQPQHF | TGTGCCAGCTCTGCGGAAACTAGCAATCAGCCCCAGCATTTT | TRBV18 | NA | 14 | NA | TRBJ1-5